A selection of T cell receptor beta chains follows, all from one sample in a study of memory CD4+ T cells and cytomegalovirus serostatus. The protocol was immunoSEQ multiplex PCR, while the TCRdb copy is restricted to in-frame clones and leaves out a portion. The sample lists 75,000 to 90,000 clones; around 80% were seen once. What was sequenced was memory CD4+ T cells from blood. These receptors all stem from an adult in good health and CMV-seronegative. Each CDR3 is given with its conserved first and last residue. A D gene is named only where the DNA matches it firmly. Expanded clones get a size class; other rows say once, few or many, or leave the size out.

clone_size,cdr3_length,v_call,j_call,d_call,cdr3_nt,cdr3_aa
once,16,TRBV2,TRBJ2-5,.,TGTGCCAGCAGTCCCCCCCGTCGGGGTTACCAAGAGACCCAGTACTTC,CASSPPRRGYQETQYF
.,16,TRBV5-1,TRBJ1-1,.,TGCGCCAGCAGCTTAGGGCAGGGTTGGTCTAACACTGAAGCTTTCTTT,CASSLGQGWSNTEAFF
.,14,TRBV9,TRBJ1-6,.,TGTGCCAGCAGCGTAGGACACCAAAATTCACCCCTCCACTTT,CASSVGHQNSPLHF
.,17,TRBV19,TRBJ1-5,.,TGTGCCAGTAAGCGGGACCCTTCCCCTTATAGCAATCAGCCCCAGCATTTT,CASKRDPSPYSNQPQHF
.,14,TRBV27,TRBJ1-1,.,TGTGCCAGCAGTTTTTGGGCAGGGACCACTGAAGCTTTCTTT,CASSFWAGTTEAFF
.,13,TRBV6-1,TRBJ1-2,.,TGTGCCAGTGAACAGAGTTCTAACTATGGCTACACCTTC,CASEQSSNYGYTF
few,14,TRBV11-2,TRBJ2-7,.,TGTGCCAGCAGCTTAGCAGCAGGCCGCTACGAGCAGTACTTC,CASSLAAGRYEQYF
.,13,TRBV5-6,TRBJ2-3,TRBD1,TGTGCCAGCAGCGGGACAGGCTCAGATACGCAGTATTTT,CASSGTGSDTQYF
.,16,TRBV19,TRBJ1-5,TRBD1,TGTGCCAGTAGTATAGGGACAGGGCGGGGCAATCAGCCCCAGCATTTT,CASSIGTGRGNQPQHF
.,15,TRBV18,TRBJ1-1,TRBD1,TGTGCCAGCTCACCACTCACAGGGGGTTACACTGAAGCTTTCTTT,CASSPLTGGYTEAFF
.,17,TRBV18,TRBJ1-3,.,TGTGCCAGCTCACCACCGGTTTCACGGAGCTCTGGAAACACCATATATTTT,CASSPPVSRSSGNTIYF
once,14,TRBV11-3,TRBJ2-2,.,TGTGCCAGCAGCTGGACAGGAGGGGCCGGGGAGCTGTTTTTT,CASSWTGGAGELFF
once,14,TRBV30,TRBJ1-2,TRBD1,TGTGCCTGGAGCCGGACAGGGCAAGGCTATGGCTACACCTTC,CAWSRTGQGYGYTF
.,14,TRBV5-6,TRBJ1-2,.,TGTGCCAGCAGCCTACGACAGTGGCGCTATGGCTACACCTTC,CASSLRQWRYGYTF
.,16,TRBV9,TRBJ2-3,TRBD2,TGTGCCAGCAGCGCCTTACCTAGCGGGGGGGCGGATACGCAGTATTTT,CASSALPSGGADTQYF
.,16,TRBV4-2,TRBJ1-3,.,TGTGCCAGCAGCCAGGTTACAGGTAACTCTGGAAACACCATATATTTT,CASSQVTGNSGNTIYF
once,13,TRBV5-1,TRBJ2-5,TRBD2,TGCGCCAGCAGCTTGGTGGGGGGGGAGACCCAGTACTTC,CASSLVGGETQYF
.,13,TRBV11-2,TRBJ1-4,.,TGTGCCAGCAGCCTCGCCGGGGAGGAAAAACTGTTTTTT,CASSLAGEEKLFF
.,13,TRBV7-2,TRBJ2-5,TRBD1,TGTGCCAGCCTCCGGGACAGGGGAGAGACCCAGTACTTC,CASLRDRGETQYF
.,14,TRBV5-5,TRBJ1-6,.,TGTGCCAGCAGCTTGTGGAGAGATAATTCACCCCTCCACTTT,CASSLWRDNSPLHF
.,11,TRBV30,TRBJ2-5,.,TGTGCCAGAGGACTCGCGGAGACCCAGTACTTC,CARGLAETQYF
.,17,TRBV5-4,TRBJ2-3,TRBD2,TGTGCCAGCAGCTTTAAGTTTAGCGGGGGGGCTGCAGATACGCAGTATTTT,CASSFKFSGGAADTQYF
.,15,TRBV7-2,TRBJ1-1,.,TGTGCCAGCAGCCTTCAGGTCGAGTCGCGCACTGAAGCTTTCTTT,CASSLQVESRTEAFF
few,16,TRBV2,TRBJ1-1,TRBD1,TGTGCCAGCACTGTGGGACAGGGGGATTTGGGCACTGAAGCTTTCTTT,CASTVGQGDLGTEAFF
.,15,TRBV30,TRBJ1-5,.,TGTGCCTGGAGTGTACTGAGGGTTCGCAATCAGCCCCAGCATTTT,CAWSVLRVRNQPQHF
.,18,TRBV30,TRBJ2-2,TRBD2,TGTGCCTGGAGTTGGGCACTAGCGGGGGGGGTGAACACCGGGGAGCTGTTTTTT,CAWSWALAGGVNTGELFF
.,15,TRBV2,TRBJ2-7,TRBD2,TGTGCCAGCCGGTCGGAAGCGGGGGGTTCCTACGAGCAGTACTTC,CASRSEAGGSYEQYF
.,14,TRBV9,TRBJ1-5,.,TGTGCCAGCAGCGTAGGGGGGGAGAATCAGCCCCAGCATTTT,CASSVGGENQPQHF
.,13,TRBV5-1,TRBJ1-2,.,TGCGCCAGCAGCGTCCAGGGTGTGGTTGGCTACACCTTC,CASSVQGVVGYTF
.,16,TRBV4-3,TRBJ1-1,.,TGCGCCAGCAGCCAAGGCCGTGGGGGTTGGGGCACTGAAGCTTTCTTT,CASSQGRGGWGTEAFF
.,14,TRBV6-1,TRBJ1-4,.,TGTGCCAGCAATCCGACAGGAGATAATGAAAAACTGTTTTTT,CASNPTGDNEKLFF
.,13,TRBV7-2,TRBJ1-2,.,TGTGCCAGCAGCTCACAGGGCCGGAAGGGCTACACCTTC,CASSSQGRKGYTF
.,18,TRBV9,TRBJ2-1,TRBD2,TGTGCCAGCAGCGGTGGGACTAGCGGGGGGTGGACCTACAATGAGCAGTTCTTC,CASSGGTSGGWTYNEQFF